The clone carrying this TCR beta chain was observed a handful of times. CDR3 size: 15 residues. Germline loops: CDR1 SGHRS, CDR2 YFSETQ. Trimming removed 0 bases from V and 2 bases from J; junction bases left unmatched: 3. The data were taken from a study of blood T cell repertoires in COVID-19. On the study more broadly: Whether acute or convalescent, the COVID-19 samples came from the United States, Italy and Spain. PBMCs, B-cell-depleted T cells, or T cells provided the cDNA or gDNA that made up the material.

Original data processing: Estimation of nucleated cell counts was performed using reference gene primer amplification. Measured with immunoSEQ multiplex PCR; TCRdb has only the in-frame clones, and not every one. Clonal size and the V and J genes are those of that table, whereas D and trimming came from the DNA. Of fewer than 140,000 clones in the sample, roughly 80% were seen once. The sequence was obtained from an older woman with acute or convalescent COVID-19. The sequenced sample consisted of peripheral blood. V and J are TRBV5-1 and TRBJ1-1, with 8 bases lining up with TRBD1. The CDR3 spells CASSLAGTGNTEAFF. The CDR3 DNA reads TGCGCCAGCAGCTTGGCCGGGACAGGCAACACTGAAGCTTTCTTT.